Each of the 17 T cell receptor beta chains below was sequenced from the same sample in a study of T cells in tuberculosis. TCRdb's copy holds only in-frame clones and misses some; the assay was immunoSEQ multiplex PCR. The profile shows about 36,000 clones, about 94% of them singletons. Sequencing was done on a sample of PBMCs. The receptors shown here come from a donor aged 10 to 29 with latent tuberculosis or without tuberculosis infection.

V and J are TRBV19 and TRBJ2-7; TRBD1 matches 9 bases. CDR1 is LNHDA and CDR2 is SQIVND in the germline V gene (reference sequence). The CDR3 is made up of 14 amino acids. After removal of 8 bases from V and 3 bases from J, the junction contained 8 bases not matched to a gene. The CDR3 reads CASGTGSDYYEQYF. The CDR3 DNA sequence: TGTGCCAGTGGGACAGGGTCCGACTACTACGAGCAGTACTTC.

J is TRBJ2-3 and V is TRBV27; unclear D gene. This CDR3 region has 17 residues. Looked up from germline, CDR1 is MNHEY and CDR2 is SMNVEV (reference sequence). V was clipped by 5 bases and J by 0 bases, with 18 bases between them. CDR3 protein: CASSLPPAGPSTDTQYF. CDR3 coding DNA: TGTGCCAGCAGTCTCCCGCCCGCCGGTCCTAGCACAGATACGCAGTATTTT.

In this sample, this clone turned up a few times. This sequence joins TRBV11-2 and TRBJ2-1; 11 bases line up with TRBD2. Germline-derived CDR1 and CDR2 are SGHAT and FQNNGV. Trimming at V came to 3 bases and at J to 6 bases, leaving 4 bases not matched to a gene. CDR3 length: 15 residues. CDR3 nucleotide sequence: TGTGCCAGCAGCTTTTTAGCGGGGGGGCGCAATGAGCAGTTCTTC. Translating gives CASSFLAGGRNEQFF.

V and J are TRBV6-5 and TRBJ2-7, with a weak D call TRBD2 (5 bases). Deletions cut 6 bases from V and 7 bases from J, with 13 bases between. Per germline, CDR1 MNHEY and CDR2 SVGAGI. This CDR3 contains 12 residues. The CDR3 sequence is CASRSHPGEQYF. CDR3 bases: TGTGCCAGCAGATCCCACCCGGGGGAGCAGTACTTC.

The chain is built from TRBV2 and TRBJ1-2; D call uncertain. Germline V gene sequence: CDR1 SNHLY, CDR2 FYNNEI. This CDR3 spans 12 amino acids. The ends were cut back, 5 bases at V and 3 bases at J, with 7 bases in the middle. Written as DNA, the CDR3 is TGTGCCAGCAGTCACCGGGACTATGGCTACACCTTC. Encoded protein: CASSHRDYGYTF.

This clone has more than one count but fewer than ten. CDR3 sequence: CASSHPRQYGYTF. The CDR3 DNA reads TGCGCCAGCAGCCACCCTCGACAGTATGGCTACACCTTC. V and J are TRBV4-1 and TRBJ1-2; D may be TRBD1 (5 bases). CDR1 is MGHRA and CDR2 is YSYEKL in the germline V gene. The CDR3 extends over 13 amino acids. With 3 bases removed from V and 5 bases from J, the gap between germline ends came to 10 bases.

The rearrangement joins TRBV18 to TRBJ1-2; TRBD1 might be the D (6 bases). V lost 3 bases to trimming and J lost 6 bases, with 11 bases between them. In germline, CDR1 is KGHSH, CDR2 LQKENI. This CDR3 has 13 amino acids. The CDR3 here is CASSPGQSNGYTF. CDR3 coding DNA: TGTGCCAGCTCACCGGGACAATCTAATGGCTACACCTTC.

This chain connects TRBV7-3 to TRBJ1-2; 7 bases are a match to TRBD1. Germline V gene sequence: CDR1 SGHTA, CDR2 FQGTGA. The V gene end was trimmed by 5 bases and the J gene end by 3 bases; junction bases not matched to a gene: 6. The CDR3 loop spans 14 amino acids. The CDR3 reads CASSKQGLYYGYTF. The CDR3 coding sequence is TGTGCCAGCAGCAAACAGGGGCTCTACTATGGCTACACCTTC.

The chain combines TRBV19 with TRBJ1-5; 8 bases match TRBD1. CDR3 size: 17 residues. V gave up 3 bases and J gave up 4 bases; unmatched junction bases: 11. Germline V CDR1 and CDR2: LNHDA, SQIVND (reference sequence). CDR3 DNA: TGTGCCAGTAGTATTTTTGGGCAGGGGGCGGGAAATCAGCCCCAGCATTTT. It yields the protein CASSIFGQGAGNQPQHF.

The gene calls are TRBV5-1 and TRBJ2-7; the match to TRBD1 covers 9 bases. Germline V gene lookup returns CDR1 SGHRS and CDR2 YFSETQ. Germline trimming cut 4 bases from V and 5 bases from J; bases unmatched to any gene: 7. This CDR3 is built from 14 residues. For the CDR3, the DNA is TGCGCCAGCAGCCAAGGACAGGGGACCCACGAGCAGTACTTC. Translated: CASSQGQGTHEQYF. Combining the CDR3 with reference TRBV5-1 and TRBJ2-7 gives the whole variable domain KAGVTQTPRYLIKTRGQQVTLSCSPISGHRSVSWYQQTPGQGLQFLFEYFSETQRNKGNFPGRFSGRQFSNSRSEMNVSTLELGDSALYLCASSQGQGTHEQYFGPGTRLTVT.

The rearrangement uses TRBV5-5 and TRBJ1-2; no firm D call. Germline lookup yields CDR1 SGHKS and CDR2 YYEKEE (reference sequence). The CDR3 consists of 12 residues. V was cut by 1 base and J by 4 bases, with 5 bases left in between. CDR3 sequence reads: CASSLSVYGYTF. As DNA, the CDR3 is TGTGCCAGCAGCTTGAGCGTCTATGGCTACACCTTC. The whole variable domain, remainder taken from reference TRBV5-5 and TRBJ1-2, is DAGVTQSPTHLIKTRGQQVTLRCSPISGHKSVSWYQQVLGQGPQFIFQYYEKEERGRGNFPDRFSARQFPNYSSELNVNALLLGDSALYLCASSLSVYGYTFGSGTRLTVV.

In nucleotides, the CDR3 is TGTGCCAGCAGCCCCGGGACAGGCTTCTACGAGCAGTACTTC. Protein: CASSPGTGFYEQYF. The chain recombines TRBV5-6 with TRBJ2-7; TRBD1 agrees at 8 bases. The CDR3 is made up of 14 amino acids. In germline, CDR1 is SGHDT, CDR2 YYEEEE. J lost 3 bases, V lost 4 bases, and 6 bases had no gene match.

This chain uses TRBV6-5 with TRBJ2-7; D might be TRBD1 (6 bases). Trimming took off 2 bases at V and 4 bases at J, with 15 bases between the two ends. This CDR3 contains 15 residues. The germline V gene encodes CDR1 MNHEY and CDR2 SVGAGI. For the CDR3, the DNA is TGTGCCAGCAGTTACGGTCGGACAGAGATTTACGAGCAGTACTTC. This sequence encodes CASSYGRTEIYEQYF.

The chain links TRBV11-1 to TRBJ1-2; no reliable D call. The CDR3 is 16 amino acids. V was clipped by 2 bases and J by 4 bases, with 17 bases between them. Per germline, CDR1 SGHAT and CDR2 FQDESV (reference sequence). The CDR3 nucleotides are TGTGCCAGCAGCTTACGACTAAGGCAGGCGCTCTATGGCTACACCTTC. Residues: CASSLRLRQALYGYTF.

DNA of the CDR3: TGTTGGCAGGAAGTGGCTAGCGGGCCGCCTCACCTAGATACGCAGTATTTT. Its translation: CWQEVASGPPHLDTQYF. The chain combines TRBV5-6 with TRBJ2-3; 8 nucleotides line up with TRBD2. Germline values: CDR1 SGHDT, CDR2 YYEEEE. The CDR3 is 17 amino acids.

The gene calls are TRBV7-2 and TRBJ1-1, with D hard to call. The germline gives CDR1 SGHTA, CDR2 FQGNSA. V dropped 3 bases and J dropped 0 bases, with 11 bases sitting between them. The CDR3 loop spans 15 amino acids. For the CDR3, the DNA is TGTGCCAGCAGCTTTCCTCATTTAGTGAACACTGAAGCTTTCTTT. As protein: CASSFPHLVNTEAFF.

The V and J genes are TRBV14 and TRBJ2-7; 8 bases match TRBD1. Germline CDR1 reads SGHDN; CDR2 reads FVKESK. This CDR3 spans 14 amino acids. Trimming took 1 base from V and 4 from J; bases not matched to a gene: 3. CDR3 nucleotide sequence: TGTGCCAGCAGCCAAGTTTGGACAGGGTACGAGCAGTACTTC. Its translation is CASSQVWTGYEQYF.